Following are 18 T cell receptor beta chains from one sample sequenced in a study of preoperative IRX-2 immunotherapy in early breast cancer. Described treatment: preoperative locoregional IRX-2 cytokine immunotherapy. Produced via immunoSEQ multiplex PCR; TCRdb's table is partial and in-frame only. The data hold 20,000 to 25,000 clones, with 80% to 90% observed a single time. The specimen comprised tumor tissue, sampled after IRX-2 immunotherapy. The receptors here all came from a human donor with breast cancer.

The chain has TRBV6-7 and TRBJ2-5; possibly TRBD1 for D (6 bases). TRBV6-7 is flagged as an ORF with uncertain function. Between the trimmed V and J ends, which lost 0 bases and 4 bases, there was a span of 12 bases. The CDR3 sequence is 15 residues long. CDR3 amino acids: CASSYSLRGAETQYF. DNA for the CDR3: TGTGCCAGCAGTTACTCGCTCAGGGGAGCAGAGACCCAGTACTTC.

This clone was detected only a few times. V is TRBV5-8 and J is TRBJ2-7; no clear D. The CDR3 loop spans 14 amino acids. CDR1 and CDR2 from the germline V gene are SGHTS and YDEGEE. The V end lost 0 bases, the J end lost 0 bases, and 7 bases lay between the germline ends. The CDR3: CASSLDVISYEQYF. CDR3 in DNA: TGTGCCAGCAGCTTGGACGTAATCTCCTACGAGCAGTACTTC.

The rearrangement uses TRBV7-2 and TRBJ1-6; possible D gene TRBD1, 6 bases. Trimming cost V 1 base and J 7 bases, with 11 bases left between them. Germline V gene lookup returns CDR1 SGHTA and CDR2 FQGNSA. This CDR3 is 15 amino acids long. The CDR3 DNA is TGTGCCAGCAGCTTAGTGCAGGGGAGCAATTCACCCCTCCACTTT. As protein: CASSLVQGSNSPLHF.

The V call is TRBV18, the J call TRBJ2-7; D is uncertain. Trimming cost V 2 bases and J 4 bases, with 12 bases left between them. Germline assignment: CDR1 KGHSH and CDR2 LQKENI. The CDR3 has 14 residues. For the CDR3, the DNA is TGTGCCAGCTCACCATACGCCCTGGAGTACGAGCAGTACTTC. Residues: CASSPYALEYEQYF.

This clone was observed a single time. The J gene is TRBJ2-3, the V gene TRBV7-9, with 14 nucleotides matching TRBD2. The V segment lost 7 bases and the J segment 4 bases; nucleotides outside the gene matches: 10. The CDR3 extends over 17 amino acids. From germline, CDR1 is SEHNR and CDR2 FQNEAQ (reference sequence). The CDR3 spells CASIPGLAGGAADTQYF. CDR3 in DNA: TGTGCCAGCATCCCTGGACTAGCGGGGGGCGCGGCAGATACGCAGTATTTT.

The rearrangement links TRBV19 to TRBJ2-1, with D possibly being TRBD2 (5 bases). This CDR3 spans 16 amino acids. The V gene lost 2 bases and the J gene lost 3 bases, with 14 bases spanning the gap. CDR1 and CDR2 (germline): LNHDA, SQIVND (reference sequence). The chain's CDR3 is CASSIRAASHYNEQFF. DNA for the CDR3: TGTGCCAGTAGTATAAGGGCGGCTAGCCACTACAATGAGCAGTTCTTC.

CDR3 DNA sequence: TGTGCTAGTGGTTCCGGGACAGCAAACAATGAGCAGTTCTTC. As protein: CASGSGTANNEQFF. The chain combines TRBV12-5 with TRBJ2-1; 7 bases are shared with TRBD1. V trimming: 4 bases; J trimming: 5 bases; junction bases outside the gene matches: 5. Germline assignment: CDR1 LGHNT and CDR2 FRNRAP. The CDR3 sequence is 14 residues long.

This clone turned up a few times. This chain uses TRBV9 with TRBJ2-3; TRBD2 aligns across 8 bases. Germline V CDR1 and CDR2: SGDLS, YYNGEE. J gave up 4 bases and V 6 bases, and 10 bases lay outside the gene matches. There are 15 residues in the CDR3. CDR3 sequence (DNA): TGTGCCAGCACCGCGGGGGGCGAAGGCGCAGATACGCAGTATTTT. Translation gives CASTAGGEGADTQYF.

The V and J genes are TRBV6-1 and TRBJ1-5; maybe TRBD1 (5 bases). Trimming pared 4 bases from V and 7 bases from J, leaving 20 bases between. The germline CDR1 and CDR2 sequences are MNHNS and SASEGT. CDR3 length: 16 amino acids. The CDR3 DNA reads TGTGCCAGCAGTGCCTCGGGGGGGGGAATTCGGCAGCCCCAGCATTTT. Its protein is CASSASGGGIRQPQHF.

This chain's CDR3 is CASSPRAQGANTEAFF. Here the CDR3 DNA reads TGTGCCAGCTCACCACGGGCTCAGGGGGCGAACACTGAAGCTTTCTTT. The chain has TRBV18 and TRBJ1-1, with 8 bases lining up with TRBD1. From germline, CDR1 is KGHSH and CDR2 LQKENI. This CDR3 comprises 16 residues. The V and J ends lost 1 base and 1 base, in that order; junction bases with no gene match: 5. The full variable domain, with the rest looked up from reference TRBV18 and TRBJ1-1, is NAGVMQNPRHLVRRRGQEARLRCSPMKGHSHVYWYRQLPEEGLKFMVYLQKENIIDESGMPKERFSAEFPKEGPSILRIQQVVRGDSAAYFCASSPRAQGANTEAFFGQGTRLTVV.

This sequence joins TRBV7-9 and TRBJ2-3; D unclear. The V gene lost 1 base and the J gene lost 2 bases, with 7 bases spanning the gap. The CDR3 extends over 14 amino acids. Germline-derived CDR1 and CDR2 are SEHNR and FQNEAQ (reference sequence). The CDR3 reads CASSLGRFTDTQYF. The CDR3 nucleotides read TGTGCCAGCAGCTTAGGCAGGTTCACAGATACGCAGTATTTT. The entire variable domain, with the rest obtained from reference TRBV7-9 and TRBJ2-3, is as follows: DTGVSQNPRHKITKRGQNVTFRCDPISEHNRLYWYRQTLGQGPEFLTYFQNEAQLEKSRLLSDRFSAERPKGSFSTLEIQRTEQGDSAMYLCASSLGRFTDTQYFGPGTRLTVL.

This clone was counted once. The CDR3 nucleotides are TGTGCCAGCCAGCTTGGGGGGGGTTATGGCAATGAGCAGTTCTTC. Its translation: CASQLGGGYGNEQFF. The chain carries TRBV11-3 and TRBJ2-1, with 7 bases lining up with TRBD2. The ends lost 8 bases at V and 6 bases at J; junction bases unmatched: 13. The CDR3 covers 15 residues. Germline CDR1 and CDR2: SGHNT and YENEEA.

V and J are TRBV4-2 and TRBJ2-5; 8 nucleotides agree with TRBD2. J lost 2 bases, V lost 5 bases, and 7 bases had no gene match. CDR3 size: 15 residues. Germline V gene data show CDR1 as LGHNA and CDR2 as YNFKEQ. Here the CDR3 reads CASSSGAGAQETQYF. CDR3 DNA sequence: TGTGCCAGCAGCTCTGGAGCGGGGGCTCAAGAGACCCAGTACTTC.

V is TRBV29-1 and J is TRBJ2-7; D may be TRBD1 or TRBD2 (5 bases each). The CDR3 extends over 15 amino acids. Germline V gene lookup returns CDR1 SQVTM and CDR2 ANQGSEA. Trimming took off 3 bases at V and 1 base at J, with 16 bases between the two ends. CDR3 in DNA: TGCAGCGTTGAGTATGGGGACGGAGGATCCTACGAGCAGTACTTC. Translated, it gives CSVEYGDGGSYEQYF.

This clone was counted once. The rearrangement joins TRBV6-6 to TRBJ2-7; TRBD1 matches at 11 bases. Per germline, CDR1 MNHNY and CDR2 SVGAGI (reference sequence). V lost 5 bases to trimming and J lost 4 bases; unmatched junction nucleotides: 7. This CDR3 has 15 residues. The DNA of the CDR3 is TGTGCCAGCAGTGGGGGACAGGGGGGCGGGTACGAGCAGTACTTC. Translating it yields CASSGGQGGGYEQYF.

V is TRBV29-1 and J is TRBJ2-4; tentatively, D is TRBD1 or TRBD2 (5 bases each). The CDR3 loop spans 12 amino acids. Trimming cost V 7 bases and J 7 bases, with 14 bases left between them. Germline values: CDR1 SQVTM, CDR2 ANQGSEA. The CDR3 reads CSATGPWNIQYF. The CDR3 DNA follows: TGCAGCGCCACGGGACCTTGGAACATTCAGTACTTC.

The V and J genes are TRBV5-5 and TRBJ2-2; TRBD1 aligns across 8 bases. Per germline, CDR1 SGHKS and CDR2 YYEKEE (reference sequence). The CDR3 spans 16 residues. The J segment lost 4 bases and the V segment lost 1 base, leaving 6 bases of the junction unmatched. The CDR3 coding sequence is TGTGCCAGCAGCTTGAGGACAGGGATGTTCACCGGGGAGCTGTTTTTT. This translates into CASSLRTGMFTGELFF.

In nucleotides, the CDR3 is TGTGCCAGCAGTCCCGACAGGGGTGGAAACACCATATATTTT. Encoded protein: CASSPDRGGNTIYF. The V call is TRBV6-6, the J call TRBJ1-3; 8 bases agree with TRBD1. The CDR3 runs to 14 residues. The germline V gene encodes CDR1 MNHNY and CDR2 SVGAGI (reference sequence). V shed 5 bases and J 3 bases; nucleotides not matched to a gene: 3.